This T cell receptor (beta chain) appears in the sequencing data of a study of T cells in Graves' hyperthyroidism and ophthalmopathy. The V segment lost 4 bases and the J segment 4 bases; nucleotides outside the gene matches: 13. The CDR3 is 17 residues long. CDR1 is LNHDA, CDR2 SQIVND, per germline (reference sequence). Amplified regions were TCR beta CDR3 sequences from RNA transcripts. HTBI primers were used for first-round RT-PCR of the TCR CDR3. Via MiXCR, TCRdb re-called the multiplex PCR reads, giving one row per CDR3 protein. This table has about half a million distinct CDR3 sequences, 15% to 20% appearing once.

Sequencing was carried out using blood. The chain uses TRBV19 and TRBJ1-1; 9 bases are a match to TRBD1. This TCR was sampled from a man between 35 and 55 years old with Graves' ophthalmopathy. The CDR3 protein is CASSSPTGGTDGTEAFF. As DNA, the CDR3 is TGTGCCAGTAGTAGCCCGACAGGGGGTACGGACGGCACTGAAGCTTTCTTT.